The rows below give T cell receptor beta chains drawn from one sample of a study of persistence of HIV-infected CD4 T cells. TCRdb's copy holds only in-frame clones and misses some; the assay was immunoSEQ multiplex PCR. The sample shows 35,000 to 45,000 clones, approximately 90% of them seen only once. Antigens for these TCRs are unknown. This material consisted of CD4+ T cells sorted from PBMCs after roughly 17-hour stimulation, taken from a patient who received antiretroviral therapy. Receptor source: an adult woman with HIV who was CMV-seropositive. Each CDR3 is given with its conserved first and last residue. The order of the fields is clone size, J gene, D gene, V gene, CDR3 protein, CDR3 DNA. D genes are given only for firm matches. For some rows the clone size is stated as once, few or many, or as a class when expanded; others skip it.

clone_size: NA
j_call: TRBJ2-1
d_call: NA
v_call: TRBV19
cdr3_aa: CASTLGPGRNEQFF
cdr3_nt: TGTGCCAGTACCCTAGGCCCGGGGAGAAATGAGCAGTTCTTC

clone_size: NA
j_call: TRBJ2-1
d_call: NA
v_call: TRBV7-8
cdr3_aa: CASSYTGNNNNEQFF
cdr3_nt: TGTGCCAGCAGCTATACAGGAAATAACAACAATGAGCAGTTCTTC

clone_size: NA
j_call: TRBJ1-6
d_call: TRBD1
v_call: TRBV9
cdr3_aa: CASSVEGTGGNSPLHF
cdr3_nt: TGTGCCAGCAGCGTAGAAGGGACAGGGGGCAATTCACCCCTCCACTTT

clone_size: NA
j_call: TRBJ2-4
d_call: TRBD2
v_call: TRBV11-3
cdr3_aa: CASSFISGGIQYF
cdr3_nt: TGTGCCAGCAGCTTCATTAGCGGGGGGATTCAGTACTTC

clone_size: NA
j_call: TRBJ1-2
d_call: TRBD1
v_call: TRBV7-9
cdr3_aa: CASSFGGQGMNGYTF
cdr3_nt: TGTGCCAGCAGCTTTGGGGGACAGGGAATGAATGGCTACACCTTC

clone_size: NA
j_call: TRBJ1-3
d_call: NA
v_call: TRBV6-1
cdr3_aa: CASSEGVGVGGNTIYF
cdr3_nt: TGTGCCAGCAGTGAAGGGGTAGGGGTTGGTGGAAACACCATATATTTT

clone_size: NA
j_call: TRBJ2-3
d_call: NA
v_call: TRBV24-1
cdr3_aa: CATSDRTGRDTQYF
cdr3_nt: TGTGCCACCAGTGATCGGACCGGCAGAGATACGCAGTATTTT

clone_size: NA
j_call: TRBJ1-4
d_call: NA
v_call: TRBV29-1
cdr3_aa: CSVVGGGGRKLFF
cdr3_nt: TGCAGCGTTGTTGGGGGCGGAGGGCGAAAACTGTTTTTT

clone_size: NA
j_call: TRBJ2-6
d_call: NA
v_call: TRBV5-4
cdr3_aa: CASRVFIGGSRSGANVLTF
cdr3_nt: TGTGCCAGCAGAGTCTTTATTGGGGGCAGCCGCTCTGGGGCCAACGTCCTGACTTTC

clone_size: NA
j_call: TRBJ2-1
d_call: TRBD1
v_call: TRBV27
cdr3_aa: CASSLGQGFNEQFF
cdr3_nt: TGTGCCAGCAGCCTGGGACAGGGTTTCAATGAGCAGTTCTTC

clone_size: once
j_call: TRBJ1-1
d_call: TRBD1
v_call: TRBV28
cdr3_aa: CASIGDGQGGTEAFF
cdr3_nt: TGTGCCAGCATTGGAGACGGACAGGGGGGAACTGAAGCTTTCTTT

clone_size: NA
j_call: TRBJ1-2
d_call: NA
v_call: TRBV30
cdr3_aa: CAWSVLKGGGYGYTF
cdr3_nt: TGTGCCTGGAGTGTACTTAAGGGGGGAGGCTATGGCTACACCTTC

clone_size: once
j_call: TRBJ1-1
d_call: NA
v_call: TRBV6-1
cdr3_aa: CASSRTELGNTEAFF
cdr3_nt: TGTGCCAGCAGCCGTACAGAACTCGGGAACACTGAAGCTTTCTTT

clone_size: NA
j_call: TRBJ1-5
d_call: TRBD1
v_call: TRBV5-3
cdr3_aa: CARSSRGTNQPQHF
cdr3_nt: TGTGCCAGAAGCTCCAGGGGGACGAATCAGCCCCAGCATTTT

clone_size: NA
j_call: TRBJ2-1
d_call: TRBD2
v_call: TRBV5-1
cdr3_aa: CASSSDAGEAYNEQFF
cdr3_nt: TGCGCCAGCTCCTCGGATGCGGGGGAGGCCTACAATGAGCAGTTCTTC

clone_size: NA
j_call: TRBJ2-5
d_call: TRBD2
v_call: TRBV5-4
cdr3_aa: CASSLKTSGETQYF
cdr3_nt: TGTGCCAGCAGCTTGAAGACTAGCGGAGAGACCCAGTACTTC

clone_size: once
j_call: TRBJ1-4
d_call: NA
v_call: TRBV5-1
cdr3_aa: CASSLNTGTNEKLFF
cdr3_nt: TGCGCCAGCAGCTTGAACACAGGAACTAATGAAAAACTGTTTTTT

clone_size: NA
j_call: TRBJ1-1
d_call: NA
v_call: TRBV12-3/TRBV12-4
cdr3_aa: CASCWTANTEAFF
cdr3_nt: TGTGCCAGCTGCTGGACAGCGAACACTGAAGCTTTCTTT

clone_size: NA
j_call: TRBJ1-4
d_call: TRBD1
v_call: TRBV6-1
cdr3_aa: CASRPSGTANEKLFF
cdr3_nt: TGTGCCAGCAGGCCGTCCGGGACAGCCAATGAAAAACTGTTTTTT

clone_size: NA
j_call: TRBJ1-1
d_call: NA
v_call: TRBV7-2
cdr3_aa: CASSFRAGETEAFF
cdr3_nt: TGTGCCAGCAGCTTCAGGGCGGGGGAGACTGAAGCTTTCTTT

clone_size: NA
j_call: TRBJ2-3
d_call: NA
v_call: TRBV6-1
cdr3_aa: CASSEIWVGTDTQYF
cdr3_nt: TGTGCCAGCAGTGAAATCTGGGTGGGCACAGATACGCAGTATTTT

clone_size: NA
j_call: TRBJ2-7
d_call: NA
v_call: TRBV30
cdr3_aa: CAWSTGGKQYF
cdr3_nt: TGTGCCTGGAGTACCGGGGGTAAGCAGTACTTC

clone_size: once
j_call: TRBJ2-5
d_call: NA
v_call: TRBV23-1
cdr3_aa: CASSPQAQYF
cdr3_nt: TGCGCCAGCAGTCCCCAGGCCCAGTACTTC

clone_size: NA
j_call: TRBJ2-2
d_call: NA
v_call: TRBV2
cdr3_aa: CASNRGSSNTGELFF
cdr3_nt: TGTGCCAGCAACCGAGGCAGCTCGAACACCGGGGAGCTGTTTTTT